This TCR beta chain was observed in a study of molecular identifiers for immune sequencing clone quantification. Whole-study results and caveats: Clones with over 20 RNA copies captured over 98% of effector molecules but under 1% of naive ones.

Germline CDR1 is SGHRS and CDR2 is YFSETQ. This CDR3 has 15 residues. With V trimmed by 3 bases and J by 0 bases, 5 bases remained unmatched. CD8+CD4-CCR7+CD45RA+ cells were sorted as naive CD8 T cells. This clonotype came up many times. Its antigen is unknown. The authors built bulk TCR libraries by previously described methods with listed TCR primers. TCRdb called the PCR reads again in MiXCR, with one record for every CDR3 protein. The sample contains about 640,000 distinct CDR3 sequences, just under 20% of which appear only once. The sample was naive CD8+ T cells from blood, with Jurkat cell RNA spiked in. Stated subset: FACS-sorted CD8+CD4-CCR7+CD45RA+ naive T cells. This clonotype was obtained from a human donor in good health. Some libraries in this study had Jurkat cell RNA spiked in. V and J are TRBV5-1 and TRBJ2-7, with 8 bases that match TRBD1. This CDR3 is CASSYWTGSSYEQYF. The CDR3 nucleotides read TGCGCCAGCAGCTACTGGACAGGGAGCTCCTACGAGCAGTACTTC. Complete variable domain (other parts from reference TRBV5-1 and TRBJ2-7): KAGVTQTPRYLIKTRGQQVTLSCSPISGHRSVSWYQQTPGQGLQFLFEYFSETQRNKGNFPGRFSGRQFSNSRSEMNVSTLELGDSALYLCASSYWTGSSYEQYFGPGTRLTVT.